This TCR beta chain derives from a study of beta chain features in type 1 diabetes. Overall study results and limits: In all four CD4+ subsets, TCRB CDR3 length was significantly, moderately reduced in type 1 diabetes. VDJ junctions sequenced from type 1 diabetes patients showed fewer insertions and more deletions.

On this clone itself: Its antigen remains unidentified.

The entirety of the isolated RNA underwent reverse transcription, so expressed TCRB transcripts were sequenced. The assay was immunoSEQ multiplex PCR, and TCRdb's table has in-frame clones only and misses some. The sample lists approximately 46,000 clones, 35% to 55% occurring once. V shed 4 bases, J shed 6 bases, and the junction held 4 bases outside the gene matches. This CDR3 contains 15 residues. Germline CDR1 and CDR2: SGDLS and YYNGEE. Specimen: stem cell memory CD4+ T cells from blood. The chain joins TRBV9 to TRBJ2-3; 14 bases fit TRBD2. The receptor comes from a man younger than 40 with type 1 diabetes. CDR3 nucleotide sequence: TGTGCCAGCAGCCCCAGACTAGCGGGAGGGGATACGCAGTATTTT. Translation: CASSPRLAGGDTQYF.